The sequence of this T cell receptor beta chain was determined in a study of T cell clones after liver transplantation. Turning to the study itself: A pre-transplant mixed lymphocyte reaction with TCRbeta sequencing defined graft-donor-reactive clones followed in post-transplant blood.

Findings and caveats of the study: A larger donor-reactive than third-party decline suggested partial antigen-specific deletion.

This clone has just a few counts. Its target is unknown. V lost 1 base, J lost 0 bases, and 10 bases lay in between. Germline assignment: CDR1 LGHNA and CDR2 YNFKEQ. This CDR3 contains 15 residues. Libraries were prepared by immunoSEQ multiplex PCR; TCRdb keeps only in-frame clonotypes and omits some of them. Among more than 95,000 clones listed, around 86% were seen once. The receptor comes from a human donor who received a liver transplant. The V call is TRBV4-2, the J call TRBJ2-7, with D unresolved. The input for sequencing was CD4+ T cells from blood, taken before liver transplant. The CDR3 coding sequence is TGTGCCAGCAGCCAAGGCGAGCACGGCTCCTACGAGCAGTACTTC. It yields the protein CASSQGEHGSYEQYF.